This TCR beta chain was identified in a study of beta chain features in type 1 diabetes. Study-wide findings and caveats: Researchers report that Type 1 diabetes patients had moderately but significantly shorter TCRB CDR3s across all four CD4+ subsets.

Reverse transcribing all isolated RNA meant expressed TCRB transcripts were sequenced. The read count averaged approximately 4 million across naive, central memory and regulatory T cell samples. The assay was immunoSEQ multiplex PCR, and TCRdb's table has in-frame clones only and misses some. Of 150,000 to 200,000 clones listed, roughly 10% are singletons. This clone came up a few times. Its antigen is currently unknown. CDR1 and CDR2 (germline): MNHEY, SMNVEV (reference sequence). The ends lost 0 bases at V and 4 bases at J; junction bases unmatched: 6. The CDR3 length is 17 residues. The TCR sequence derives from a woman in her twenties or thirties with type 1 diabetes. J is TRBJ2-5 and V is TRBV27, with 12 bases matching TRBD1. Input material: central memory CD4+ T cells from blood. CDR3 DNA: TGTGCCAGCAGTTTATCGGGGGACAGGGGGCGCGGAGAGACCCAGTACTTC. It encodes CASSLSGDRGRGETQYF.